A single sample is the source of the 29 T cell receptor beta chains below, sequenced in a study of control samples from healthy donors and cancer patients. Data came from immunoSEQ multiplex PCR; TCRdb stores just in-frame clones and leaves some out. The repertoire has about 160,000 clones, roughly 94% of them found once; the top ten carry around 15%. Specimen: PBMCs. These receptors were obtained from a man aged 55-75 years with colorectal cancer.

The J gene is TRBJ2-1, the V gene TRBV27; D not certain. Germline CDR1 and CDR2: MNHEY and SMNVEV (reference sequence). V was trimmed by 2 bases and J by 9 bases, leaving 14 bases between them. This CDR3 has 14 amino acids. CDR3 nucleotides: TGTGCCAGCAGTTTAGCCTCGCAGATTAGTGAGCAGTTCTTC. Its protein is CASSLASQISEQFF.

V usage is TRBV5-1 and J usage is TRBJ2-3; perhaps TRBD2 as D (7 bases). The germline V and J ends were trimmed by 2 bases and 2 bases, with 12 bases remaining between them. The germline CDR1 and CDR2 sequences are SGHRS and YFSETQ. The CDR3 consists of 15 residues. CDR3 sequence (DNA): TGCGCCAGCAGCTTAGGGGGGGCGAACACAGATACGCAGTATTTT. As protein: CASSLGGANTDTQYF.

This clone came up once. V usage is TRBV29-1 and J usage is TRBJ1-5, with D possibly TRBD1 on 6 matching bases. From germline, CDR1 is SQVTM and CDR2 ANQGSEA. The CDR3 covers 11 residues. The V and J ends lost 4 bases and 7 bases respectively, with 8 bases between them. The CDR3, as DNA: TGCAGCGTTGGGGACACACAGCCCCAGCATTTT. This codes for CSVGDTQPQHF.

The chain is built from TRBV4-2 and TRBJ2-3; 10 positions agree with TRBD2. CDR1 is LGHNA, CDR2 YNFKEQ, per germline. V trimming: 0 bases; J trimming: 8 bases; junction bases outside the gene matches: 5. The CDR3 contains 15 residues. The CDR3 loop reads CASSQEASGGGTQYF. In DNA form, the CDR3 reads TGTGCCAGCAGCCAAGAGGCTAGCGGGGGAGGTACGCAGTATTTT.

This chain joins TRBV3-1 (or the pseudogene TRBV3-2) and TRBJ2-7; weak D call: TRBD2 (5 bases). CDR3 length: 16 residues. Germline V gives CDR1 LGHDT, CDR2 YNNKEL (reference sequence). V dropped 1 base and J dropped 0 bases, with 13 bases sitting between them. The CDR3 sequence: CASSQGGGGFSYEQYF. DNA for the CDR3: TGTGCCAGCAGCCAAGGAGGAGGCGGGTTCTCCTACGAGCAGTACTTC.

The chain uses TRBV10-1 and TRBJ2-1; the D is unclear. CDR3 length: 13 residues. From germline, CDR1 is WNHNN and CDR2 SYGVQD (reference sequence). Trimming removed 2 bases from V and 6 bases from J, with 8 bases in between. CDR3 nucleotide sequence: TGCGCCAGCAGTGAGCCGCCAATCAATGAGCAGTTCTTC. Translating it yields CASSEPPINEQFF.

This sequence joins TRBV7-9 and TRBJ2-3; 11 bases map to TRBD2. Germline CDR1 and CDR2: SEHNR and FQNEAQ (reference sequence). CDR3 length equals 15 residues. Germline trimming cut 6 bases from V and 2 bases from J; bases unmatched to any gene: 4. Here the CDR3 reads CASSNSGGDTDTQYF. The CDR3 nucleotides read TGTGCCAGCAGTAATAGCGGGGGGGACACAGATACGCAGTATTTT.

The V call is TRBV27, the J call TRBJ1-2, with unresolved D. Germline assignment: CDR1 MNHEY and CDR2 SMNVEV (reference sequence). Trimming shortened V by 1 base and J by 3 bases, and 12 bases separated the two germline ends. The CDR3 contains 15 residues. This CDR3 is CASSLWRVRDYGYTF. The DNA for the CDR3 is TGTGCCAGCAGTTTATGGAGGGTCCGTGACTATGGCTACACCTTC.

This chain connects TRBV9 to TRBJ1-2; D perhaps matches TRBD1 (6 bases). The CDR3 totals 16 residues. V lost 3 bases to trimming and J lost 6 bases, with 21 bases between them. Germline values: CDR1 SGDLS, CDR2 YYNGEE. This CDR3 is CASSERGGGIQNGYTF. The CDR3 DNA reads as TGTGCCAGCAGCGAAAGGGGTGGGGGCATTCAGAATGGCTACACCTTC.

The genes are TRBV27 and TRBJ2-3; no clear D. Germline-derived CDR1 and CDR2 are MNHEY and SMNVEV (reference sequence). This CDR3 comprises 16 residues. Trimming removed 5 bases from V and 4 bases from J, with 19 bases in between. CDR3 sequence reads: CASSTLRDFGSDTQYF. The CDR3 DNA is TGTGCCAGCAGTACCCTCCGAGATTTTGGTTCAGATACGCAGTATTTT.

This clone appeared a few times. The V call is TRBV9, the J call TRBJ1-1, with 7 bases identical to TRBD1. The germline gives CDR1 SGDLS, CDR2 YYNGEE. V was clipped by 4 bases and J by 1 base; unmatched bases: 7. The CDR3 extends over 15 amino acids. In DNA form, the CDR3 reads TGTGCCAGCAGCTCTATGACAGGGCGGAACACTGAAGCTTTCTTT. Protein: CASSSMTGRNTEAFF. The complete variable domain, with remaining parts taken from reference TRBV9 and TRBJ1-1, reads DSGVTQTPKHLITATGQRVTLRCSPRSGDLSVYWYQQSLDQGLQFLIQYYNGEERAKGNILERFSAQQFPDLHSELNLSSLELGDSALYFCASSSMTGRNTEAFFGQGTRLTVV.

This clone has a handful of counts. J is TRBJ1-5 and V is TRBV18; 9 bases line up with TRBD1. CDR1 KGHSH and CDR2 LQKENI come from the germline V gene. The J segment lost 7 bases and the V segment lost 6 bases, leaving 16 bases of the junction unmatched. The CDR3 totals 17 residues. CDR3 in amino acids: CASSDTTGTGLDQPQHF. CDR3 bases: TGTGCCAGCTCGGATACTACCGGGACAGGGCTGGACCAGCCCCAGCATTTT.

The CDR3 coding sequence is TGCGCCAGCAGCTTGGGGACGCCCGGGGAGCAGTACTTC. It codes for CASSLGTPGEQYF. V usage is TRBV5-1 and J usage is TRBJ2-7, with unresolved D. Germline V gene lookup returns CDR1 SGHRS and CDR2 YFSETQ. Trimming stripped 0 bases from V and 7 bases from J, with 11 bases between. The CDR3 contains 13 residues.

As regards this clone: One junction end disagrees with the germline gene, perhaps due to a read error. This sequence joins TRBV5-4 and TRBJ1-6; D is unresolved. CDR3 length equals 17 residues. Germline assignment: CDR1 SGHNT and CDR2 YYREEE (reference sequence). The DNA for the CDR3 is TGTACCAGTCCCTACTTGGGTGGGAACGCCTATAATTCACCCCTCCACTTT. Protein sequence: CTSPYLGGNAYNSPLHF.

This chain connects TRBV19 to TRBJ2-3, with 9 bases aligning to TRBD2. V was pared by 6 bases and J by 4 bases, with 2 bases of the junction left unmatched. Germline CDR1 is LNHDA and CDR2 is SQIVND (reference sequence). This CDR3 has 13 amino acids. For the CDR3, the DNA is TGTGCCAGTAGCCCTAGCGGGGCAGATACGCAGTATTTT. It translates to CASSPSGADTQYF.

V gene TRBV3-1 (or the pseudogene TRBV3-2) combines with J gene TRBJ1-6; possible D gene TRBD1, 5 bases. CDR3 length equals 15 residues. Between the trimmed V and J ends, which lost 1 base and 9 bases, there was a span of 13 bases. Germline V gene data show CDR1 as LGHDT and CDR2 as YNNKEL (reference sequence). The CDR3 loop reads CASSQGSVGGSPLHF. Here the CDR3 DNA reads TGTGCCAGCAGCCAAGGGTCCGTTGGGGGTTCACCCCTCCACTTT.

The count of this clone is one. V and J are TRBV27 and TRBJ2-1, with no clear D. The CDR3 has 12 amino acids. From germline, CDR1 is MNHEY and CDR2 SMNVEV (reference sequence). V was cut by 3 bases and J by 3 bases, with 3 bases left in between. CDR3 residues: CASSLGYNEQFF. In DNA, the CDR3 is TGTGCCAGCAGTTTGGGCTACAATGAGCAGTTCTTC.

The chain recombines TRBV7-9 with TRBJ1-2; D unresolved. Trimming took off 0 bases at V and 7 bases at J, with 6 bases between the two ends. This CDR3 spans 12 amino acids. In germline, CDR1 is SEHNR, CDR2 FQNEAQ (reference sequence). The CDR3: CASSLARAGYTF. The CDR3 DNA sequence: TGTGCCAGCAGCTTAGCCCGGGCTGGCTACACCTTC.

This chain joins TRBV6-5 and TRBJ1-2; 11 bases align to TRBD1. Looked up from germline, CDR1 is MNHEY and CDR2 is SVGAGI. Trimming removed 6 bases from V and 7 bases from J; junction bases left unmatched: 4. The CDR3 runs to 13 residues. Here the CDR3 reads CASSPGTGGGYTF. In nucleotides, the CDR3 is TGTGCCAGCAGCCCCGGGACAGGGGGTGGCTACACCTTC.

V is TRBV4-2 and J is TRBJ2-7; 8 bases agree with TRBD2. Germline V gene sequence: CDR1 LGHNA, CDR2 YNFKEQ. This CDR3 is built from 14 residues. V lost 1 base, J lost 7 bases, and 6 bases stayed unmatched. The CDR3, as DNA: TGTGCCAGCAGCCAAGCCGGGGGGGCGAGAGAGCAGTACTTC. Residues: CASSQAGGAREQYF.

For the CDR3, the DNA is TGCGCCAGCAGCCAAGGGACAGGGTCTGGAAACACCATATATTTT. This gives the protein CASSQGTGSGNTIYF. The chain uses TRBV4-3 and TRBJ1-3, with 8 bases matching TRBD1. Losses at the gene ends were 1 base for V and 1 base for J; bases not matched to a gene: 0. The CDR3 consists of 15 residues. CDR1 and CDR2 (germline): LGHNA, YSLEER.

The chain uses TRBV28 and TRBJ2-4; TRBD1 is a possible D gene (5 bases). Germline V gene lookup returns CDR1 MDHEN and CDR2 SYDVKM. Trimming took off 3 bases at V and 6 bases at J, with 12 bases between the two ends. The CDR3 totals 14 residues. The CDR3 bases are TGTGCCAGCAGTTTGTTCAGGGCAGGAAACATTCAGTACTTC. Its protein is CASSLFRAGNIQYF.

CDR3 sequence (DNA): TGTGCCAGCAGCCTCAATGGGCCCGGGGCGATTGACACCTTC. Translation: CASSLNGPGAIDTF. The rearrangement joins TRBV7-9 to TRBJ1-2; TRBD1 might be the D (5 bases). The germline V gene has CDR1 SEHNR and CDR2 FQNEAQ (reference sequence). The CDR3 runs to 14 residues. Trimming pared 5 bases from V and 12 bases from J, leaving 22 bases between.

CDR3 sequence reads: CASSFAGTPYEQYF. The CDR3 DNA reads as TGTGCCAGCAGCTTCGCCGGGACTCCCTACGAGCAGTACTTC. This chain joins TRBV7-9 and TRBJ2-7, with D perhaps matching TRBD2 (6 bases). CDR1 is SEHNR, CDR2 FQNEAQ, per germline (reference sequence). The CDR3 spans 14 residues. Trimming took 3 bases from V and 2 from J, leaving 11 bases between them.

The chain employs TRBV5-1 and TRBJ2-7; D uncertain. The CDR3 runs 14 residues. The V gene lost 0 bases and the J gene lost 4 bases, with 11 bases spanning the gap. CDR1 and CDR2 (germline): SGHRS, YFSETQ. The CDR3 region is CASSLADDGYEQYF. CDR3 nucleotides: TGCGCCAGCAGCTTGGCCGACGACGGATACGAGCAGTACTTC.

The V gene is TRBV7-2, the J gene TRBJ1-1; D gene uncertain. CDR3 length: 15 amino acids. Trimming cost V 3 bases and J 5 bases, with 16 bases left between them. CDR1 is SGHTA and CDR2 is FQGNSA in the germline V gene. The CDR3, as DNA: TGTGCCAGCAGCTTCCGGCAATGGGGAGAGACTGAAGCTTTCTTT. The encoded protein is CASSFRQWGETEAFF.

The rearrangement joins TRBV7-2 to TRBJ1-3; a possible D gene is TRBD1 (5 bases). Deletions cut 5 bases from V and 7 bases from J, with 12 bases between. Germline assignment: CDR1 SGHTA and CDR2 FQGNSA. CDR3 length: 13 residues. The CDR3 spells CASSAVGGNTIYF. As DNA, the CDR3 is TGTGCCAGCAGCGCCGTCGGGGGTAACACCATATATTTT.

The chain uses TRBV4-3 and TRBJ1-2; weak D call: TRBD1 (5 bases). V lost 4 bases to trimming and J lost 4 bases, with 16 bases between them. The length of the CDR3 is 15 residues. Germline lookup yields CDR1 LGHNA and CDR2 YSLEER. The DNA of the CDR3 is TGCGCCAGCAGCCGGGGGGACCCCTCGGGCTATGGCTACACCTTC. It encodes CASSRGDPSGYGYTF.

The chain combines TRBV19 with TRBJ1-1, with TRBD1 identical over 7 bases. This CDR3 is built from 15 residues. V shed 7 bases and J 5 bases; nucleotides not matched to a gene: 13. Germline V gives CDR1 LNHDA, CDR2 SQIVND (reference sequence). CDR3 bases: TGTGCCAGTACCCCCAGGGGAAGGGGGCGGACTGAAGCTTTCTTT. Translated: CASTPRGRGRTEAFF.